A selection of T cell receptor beta chains follows, all from one sample in a study of CD8 T cell repertoires and HIV-1 epitope variants. Sequencing used immunoSEQ multiplex PCR; TCRdb keeps in-frame clones, though not all of them. This sample carries 6,000 to 8,000 clones, less than 75% of them seen once, and the ten largest clones take 43%. What these receptors recognize is not known. The sequenced sample consisted of cultured CD8+ T cells derived from PBMCs. The source of these receptors is a male donor with HIV. The CDR3 runs from the conserved cysteine through the conserved F or W. A D gene is named only where the DNA matches it firmly. Expanded clones are given a class, and other clones once, few, many or no size at all.

d_call	v_call	cdr3_length	j_call	clone_size	cdr3_nt	cdr3_aa
TRBD1	TRBV7-9	14	TRBJ1-2	.	TGTGCCAGCACCGGACAGGCGTTTGTTGGGGGCTACACCTTC	CASTGQAFVGGYTF
.	TRBV28	11	TRBJ2-5	.	TGTGCCAGCAGTTTTCGAGAGACCCAGTACTTC	CASSFRETQYF
.	TRBV28	14	TRBJ2-7	few	TGTGCCAGCAGTTTGGGGACTCCCGCCTACGAGCAGTACTTC	CASSLGTPAYEQYF
TRBD1	TRBV7-3	14	TRBJ2-5	.	TGTGCCAGCAGCCGGACAGGGGCCGGGGAGACCCAGTACTTC	CASSRTGAGETQYF
.	TRBV2	13	TRBJ1-5	.	TGTGCCAGCAGTGAAGCGGGGCATCAGCCCCAGCATTTT	CASSEAGHQPQHF
TRBD2	TRBV28	15	TRBJ2-1	.	TGTGCCAGCACCCGGACTAGCGGGAGGAGCAATGAGCAGTTCTTC	CASTRTSGRSNEQFF
.	TRBV4-1	15	TRBJ1-2	once	TGCGCCAGCAGCCCAGGTATGGCGCGGCTGGATGGCTACACCTTC	CASSPGMARLDGYTF
.	TRBV28	15	TRBJ1-1	.	TGTGCCAGCAGTTTGCGGCTGGTAGCTAACACTGAAGCTTTCTTT	CASSLRLVANTEAFF
.	TRBV14	14	TRBJ1-2	.	TGTGCCAGCAGCCAAGATCAGGGCAACTATGGCTACACCTTC	CASSQDQGNYGYTF
TRBD2	TRBV19	16	TRBJ2-2	.	TGTGCCAGTAGTCCGATAGCGGGGGAGAACACCGGGGAGCTGTTTTTT	CASSPIAGENTGELFF
.	TRBV7-9	13	TRBJ1-2	.	TGTGCCAGCAGCCCTGACAGCAACTATGGCTACACCTTC	CASSPDSNYGYTF
.	TRBV6-4	16	TRBJ1-1	.	TGTGCCAGCAGTGACGCCTACGGGCAGGGGAAAACTGAAGCTTTCTTT	CASSDAYGQGKTEAFF
.	TRBV19	15	TRBJ2-7	few	TGTGCCAGTACCCCATCGGGGGATAACGGGTACGAGCAGTACTTC	CASTPSGDNGYEQYF
TRBD1	TRBV5-6	14	TRBJ2-7	few	TGTGCCAGCAGCGGGGGACAGGCCCCCTACGAGCAGTACTTC	CASSGGQAPYEQYF
.	TRBV5-4	13	TRBJ2-1	once	TGTGCCAGCAGTTTCCTCAGAGGGGATGAGCAGTTCTTC	CASSFLRGDEQFF
TRBD1	TRBV28	19	TRBJ2-2	.	TGTGCCAGCAGTTCACCCAACCCTCGCACAACAGGGGGTTCCGGGGAGCTGTTTTTT	CASSSPNPRTTGGSGELFF
.	TRBV28	15	TRBJ2-1	.	TGTGCCAGCAGTTCGGGACTTCCGTCCTACAATGAGCAGTTCTTC	CASSSGLPSYNEQFF
TRBD1	TRBV2	15	TRBJ1-1	few	TGTGCCAGCATTAATCCCGGGACAGTTAACACTGAAGCTTTCTTT	CASINPGTVNTEAFF
.	TRBV5-4	17	TRBJ2-4	.	TGTGCCAGCAGCTTGGGCGGGCAGGGGTCAACCAAAAACATTCAGTACTTC	CASSLGGQGSTKNIQYF
.	TRBV14	13	TRBJ1-4	.	TGTGCCAGCAGCCCCCGGCTCCGGGAAAAACTGTTTTTT	CASSPRLREKLFF
TRBD2	TRBV6-1	16	TRBJ2-3	.	TGTGCCAGCAGTGAAGCGTGGACTAGCGCCACAGATACGCAGTATTTT	CASSEAWTSATDTQYF
TRBD1	TRBV11-3	13	TRBJ1-2	.	TGTGCCAGCAGCCATACAGGGGGCGATGGCTACACCTTC	CASSHTGGDGYTF
.	TRBV7-9	11	TRBJ1-2	few	TGTGCCAGCAGCTCGGGACGCGGCTACACCTTC	CASSSGRGYTF
TRBD1	TRBV10-3	16	TRBJ2-6	few	TGTGCCATCTTCGGGACAGACAGCTCTGGGGCCAACGTCCTGACTTTC	CAIFGTDSSGANVLTF
.	TRBV6-5	13	TRBJ2-1	.	TGTGCCAGCAGTTCCCGGGACTCGGATGAGCAGTTCTTC	CASSSRDSDEQFF
.	TRBV15	15	TRBJ1-1	.	TGTGCCACCAGCAACCATAGGGAAGGGAACACTGAAGCTTTCTTT	CATSNHREGNTEAFF
.	TRBV13	12	TRBJ2-7	.	TGTGCCAGCAGCTCGATTCCCTACGAGCAGTACTTC	CASSSIPYEQYF
TRBD2	TRBV27	15	TRBJ2-1	.	TGTGCCAGCAGTTTAGGAGGCGGGGGAAGCAATGAGCAGTTCTTC	CASSLGGGGSNEQFF
.	TRBV2	13	TRBJ1-1	.	TGTGCCAGCAGTCCCGAGCAGGGGTCGGAAGCTTTCTTT	CASSPEQGSEAFF
.	TRBV19	13	TRBJ1-5	.	TGTGCCAGTAGTATAGCCATCCATCAGCCCCAGCATTTT	CASSIAIHQPQHF
.	TRBV5-1	14	TRBJ2-3	once	TGCGCCAGCAGCTCTCAATCGGGCACAGATACGCAGTATTTT	CASSSQSGTDTQYF
TRBD2	TRBV28	16	TRBJ2-2	.	TGTGCCAGCAGACGTATACTAGCGGGATTCACCGGGGAGCTGTTTTTT	CASRRILAGFTGELFF
.	TRBV28	12	TRBJ2-5	.	TGTGCCAGCAGTTTGATAGTAGAGACCCAGTACTTC	CASSLIVETQYF
TRBD2	TRBV27	18	TRBJ2-7	.	TGTGCCAGCAGGTACCTACGGGGGGGAGCGGGAGTTATCAACGAGCAGTACTTC	CASRYLRGGAGVINEQYF
.	TRBV28	13	TRBJ2-7	.	TGTGCCAGCAGTTTTCACAGACGATACGAGCAGTACTTC	CASSFHRRYEQYF
.	TRBV2	12	TRBJ1-1	.	TGTGCCAGTAAGAACCAAGGGACTGAAGCTTTCTTT	CASKNQGTEAFF
.	TRBV11-2	14	TRBJ2-2	.	TGTGCCAGCAGCTTAGCCAGGAAAACCGGGGAGCTGTTTTTT	CASSLARKTGELFF
TRBD1	TRBV28	14	TRBJ2-7	.	TGTGCCAGCAGTCCCGGGACAGGGCTTCCCGAGCAGTACTTC	CASSPGTGLPEQYF
.	TRBV18	14	TRBJ2-5	.	TGTGCCAGCTCACCAGGACTACCAGGGGAGACCCAGTACTTC	CASSPGLPGETQYF
.	TRBV19	14	TRBJ1-1	.	TGTGCCAGTAGTATGAAGGGTGCGTTAGCTGAAGCTTTCTTT	CASSMKGALAEAFF
.	TRBV5-1	13	TRBJ2-1	.	TGCGCCAGCTTCAGCGAGGGGGGGGCTGAGCAGTTCTTC	CASFSEGGAEQFF
.	TRBV7-9	14	TRBJ2-5	once	TGTGCCAGCAGCTTAGTTGGGGGGCAAGAGACCCAATACTTC	CASSLVGGQETQYF
.	TRBV5-1	12	TRBJ2-7	once	TGCGCCAGCAGCATGACCCCCTACGAGCAGTACTTC	CASSMTPYEQYF
.	TRBV28	16	TRBJ1-2	.	TGTGCCAGCAGTTTCCCACGGACAGACACTAACTATGGCTACACCTTC	CASSFPRTDTNYGYTF